The 6 T cell receptor beta chains presented below share a single source sample, sequenced in a study of a mutant IDH1 vaccine in newly diagnosed glioma. Here immunoSEQ multiplex PCR was the method, and the copy in TCRdb shows in-frame clones only, minus some. The sample shows tens of thousands of clones, roughly four fifths of them seen only once. These TCRs' antigens remain unknown. The time point: week 23, last vaccination. Vaccination used 300 ug of mutant IDH1 20-mer peptide per dose, with topical imiquimod. Material: PBMCs, obtained from a glioma patient whose treatment included an IDH1 peptide vaccine. These receptors originate from a man aged 30 to 39 with glioma.

V gene TRBV2 combines with J gene TRBJ1-2; tentative D call: TRBD1 (6 bases). V shed 5 bases and J shed 8 bases, with 21 bases lying between them. From germline, CDR1 is SNHLY and CDR2 FYNNEI. CDR3 size: 15 residues. The CDR3 loop is CASSRGGESSAGYTF. The CDR3 DNA reads TGTGCCAGCAGTCGGGGGGGCGAAAGTTCAGCCGGCTACACCTTC.

The chain combines TRBV2 with TRBJ2-3; 8 bases align to TRBD1. Germline V gene lookup returns CDR1 SNHLY and CDR2 FYNNEI. The CDR3 has 15 residues. The V and J ends lost 5 bases and 3 bases, in that order; junction bases with no gene match: 7. The DNA for the CDR3 is TGTGCCAGCAGTAGAGCGCAGGGGGCAACAGATACGCAGTATTTT. It specifies CASSRAQGATDTQYF.

The CDR3 loop reads CASSLGDRSYEQYF. The CDR3 DNA reads as TGCGCCAGCAGCTTGGGTGACCGCTCCTACGAGCAGTACTTC. The V call is TRBV5-1, the J call TRBJ2-7; D gene ambiguous. V lost 0 bases, J lost 0 bases, and 7 bases lay in between. Germline V gene sequence: CDR1 SGHRS, CDR2 YFSETQ. The CDR3 consists of 14 residues.

This chain connects TRBV5-1 to TRBJ2-1; 12 positions match TRBD2. This CDR3 contains 18 residues. Germline V gives CDR1 SGHRS, CDR2 YFSETQ. The junction had 11 bases not matched to a gene; V was cut back by 3 bases and J by 4 bases. The CDR3 reads CASSSPPGTSGSYNEQFF. CDR3 DNA sequence: TGCGCCAGCAGCTCCCCACCAGGGACTAGCGGGTCTTACAATGAGCAGTTCTTC.

The genes are TRBV7-8 and TRBJ2-7, with a tentative D call TRBD1 (5 bases). This CDR3 spans 14 amino acids. Per the germline V gene, CDR1 is SGHVS and CDR2 is FQNEAQ. V gave up 4 bases and J gave up 0 bases, with 10 bases separating them. The CDR3 spells CASSSPDSSYEQYF. DNA for the CDR3: TGTGCCAGCAGCTCTCCCGACAGCTCCTACGAGCAGTACTTC.

The rearrangement links TRBV10-2 to TRBJ1-4; D uncertain. The CDR3 totals 14 residues. V was clipped by 3 bases and J by 7 bases, with 12 bases between them. Germline CDR1 and CDR2: WSHSY and SAAADI. The CDR3 here is CASSEWQWGEKLFF. The DNA for the CDR3 is TGCGCCAGCAGTGAATGGCAGTGGGGTGAAAAACTGTTTTTT.